The 30 T cell receptor beta chains below all came from one sample that was sequenced in a study of T cell clonality in common variable immunodeficiency. Sequencing was performed with immunoSEQ multiplex PCR; in TCRdb, only in-frame clones are kept and a portion is missing. The sample shows approximately 5,700 clones, no singletons; the ten largest hold approximately 14%. The antigens of these receptors remain unknown. General study points: In common variable immunodeficiency, TCR beta chains reportedly carried fewer deletions and N-nucleotide insertions.

The sample was peripheral blood mononuclear cells. Every receptor here comes from a human donor with common variable immunodeficiency.

This clone was observed many times. The read ends 3 residues shy of where the CDR3 ends; the end is completed using the germline J gene. The V gene is TRBV29-1, the J gene TRBJ2-2; D may be TRBD2 (6 bases). The CDR3 has 15 amino acids. Germline CDR1 and CDR2: SQVTM and ANQGSEA. Trimming took 2 bases from V and 6 from J, leaving 16 bases between them. The DNA read from the CDR3 is TGCAGCGTTGAATCGCGGAGGGGCGCGGCCGGGGAG. The encoded protein is CSVESRRGAAGE. The complete CDR3 sequence is CSVESRRGAAGELFF.

In its sample, this clone was seen many times. The CDR3 end lies 3 residues beyond the end of the read and is filled in from the germline J gene. This chain joins TRBV10-3 and TRBJ1-4, with 11 bases lining up with TRBD1. The V and J ends lost 6 bases and 6 bases, in that order; junction bases with no gene match: 9. The CDR3 is 16 residues long. Germline CDR1 and CDR2: ENHRY and SYGVKD. CDR3 sequence reads: CAIRGDRGEAYEKLFF. The part of the CDR3 DNA that was read is TGTGCCATCAGGGGGGACAGGGGGGAAGCCTATGAAAAA.

This clone has more than one count but fewer than ten. The read gets to within 3 residues of the CDR3 end, and the germline J gene fills in the rest. This rearrangement joins TRBV7-2 to TRBJ2-7; 9 nucleotides match TRBD2. The germline CDR1 and CDR2 sequences are SGHTA and FQGNSA. CDR3 length equals 16 residues. V shed 0 bases and J 3 bases; nucleotides not matched to a gene: 6. The sequenced part of the CDR3 DNA is TGTGCCAGCAGCTTAGCGGCTAGCGGGGAGATCTACGAG. Its protein product is CASSLAASGEIYE. The whole CDR3 protein reads CASSLAASGEIYEQYF.

Ten or more counts support this clone. The DNA read from the CDR3 is TGCGCCAGCAGCCTAGGACAGGGCCTCAATCAGCCC. It codes for CASSLGQGLNQP. The full-length CDR3 reads as CASSLGQGLNQPQHF. V and J are TRBV5-1 and TRBJ1-5, with 8 bases lining up with TRBD1. The DNA ends 3 residues before the CDR3 does, and the rest of the CDR3 is filled in from the germline J gene. Unmatched junction bases numbered 6, after V lost 4 bases and J lost 3 bases. In germline, CDR1 is SGHRS, CDR2 YFSETQ. The CDR3 has 15 residues.

Notes on this clone: The CDR3 is cut off 3 residues early in the read; its end comes from the germline J gene. This rearrangement joins TRBV23-1 to TRBJ1-2; 7 bases fit TRBD1. Being an ORF, TRBV23-1 has a function that is uncertain. The V segment lost 1 base and the J segment 3 bases; nucleotides outside the gene matches: 11. This CDR3 region has 17 residues. CDR3 residues: CASSQWDGDRAHYGYTF. The CDR3 DNA, read in part, is TGCGCCAGCAGTCAATGGGATGGCGACAGGGCCCACTATGGC.

This clone was found a few times. Incomplete CDR3 DNA: TGTGCCAGCAGCTTAGGACTAGCGGGAGAGACC. Translated: CASSLGLAGET. Given in full, the CDR3 is CASSLGLAGETQYF. The chain joins TRBV7-2 to TRBJ2-5, with 10 bases fitting TRBD2. The read is 3 residues too short to cover the CDR3 end, so that end is filled in from the germline J gene. The CDR3 totals 14 residues. J lost 4 bases, V lost 1 base, and 0 bases had no gene match. Germline CDR1 and CDR2: SGHTA and FQGNSA.

This clone was observed a handful of times. The read comes to an end 3 residues before the CDR3 does, leaving the germline J gene to fill in the end. V is TRBV7-2 and J is TRBJ2-5; TRBD1 agrees at 9 bases. This CDR3 has 15 amino acids. The germline CDR1 and CDR2 sequences are SGHTA and FQGNSA. V lost 4 bases, J lost 1 base, and 4 bases stayed unmatched. CDR3 loop: CASSSRDRAQETQYF. CDR3 bases read: TGTGCCAGCAGCTCCAGGGACAGGGCCCAAGAGACC.

This clone occurred many times. CDR3 sequence: CASSSWDRVYEQYF. The CDR3 DNA, read in part, is TGTGCCAGCAGCTCATGGGACAGAGTCTACGAG. This rearrangement joins TRBV5-6 to TRBJ2-7; the match to TRBD1 covers 7 bases. The read falls 3 residues short of the CDR3 end, and the missing part is taken from the germline J gene. J gave up 3 bases and V 3 bases, and 6 bases lay outside the gene matches. The CDR3 sequence is 14 residues long. In germline, CDR1 is SGHDT, CDR2 YYEEEE.

This clone has just a few counts. The read gets to within 3 residues of the CDR3 end, and the germline J gene fills in the rest. The J gene is TRBJ1-4, the V gene TRBV18; D is perhaps TRBD1 (6 bases). CDR1 and CDR2 from the germline V gene are KGHSH and LQKENI. This CDR3 is 15 amino acids long. V was cut by 3 bases and J by 8 bases, with 16 bases left in between. CDR3 in amino acids: CASSPQGQGKEKLFF. CDR3 bases read: TGTGCCAGCTCACCTCAGGGCCAGGGGAAGGAAAAA.

With regard to this clone: The CDR3 extends 3 residues past the end of the read, so its final part is completed from the germline J gene. The chain is built from TRBV6-1 and TRBJ1-5; D may be TRBD1 (5 bases). The V end was cut by 6 bases, the J end by 4 bases, with 10 bases between. The CDR3 extends over 13 amino acids. CDR1 is MNHNS, CDR2 SASEGT, per germline. The CDR3 is CASSENRNQPQHF. CDR3 DNA (partial): TGTGCCAGCAGCGAAAACAGGAATCAGCCC.

The table lists this clone with many counts. The sequence runs out 3 residues before the end of the CDR3; the remainder is reconstructed from the germline J gene. The chain uses TRBV7-6 and TRBJ1-2; 7 bases align to TRBD1. V shed 0 bases, J shed 5 bases, and the junction held 9 bases outside the gene matches. CDR3 length equals 16 residues. The V gene's germline CDR1 is SGHVS and CDR2 FNYEAQ. CDR3 DNA, as far as it was read: TGTGCCAGCAGCTTAGCGCCAGGACAGGACCCGTATGGC. Translating gives CASSLAPGQDPYG. The full CDR3 sequence reads CASSLAPGQDPYGYTF.

To note about this clone: The read comes to an end 3 residues before the CDR3 does, leaving the germline J gene to fill in the end. V gene TRBV2 combines with J gene TRBJ1-6; 7 bases agree with TRBD1. V shed 10 bases and J 6 bases; nucleotides not matched to a gene: 6. Germline V lookup: CDR1 SNHLY, CDR2 FYNNEI. CDR3 length equals 13 residues. CDR3 sequence reads: CAILGQFNSPLHF. The covered CDR3 bases are TGTGCCATCCTGGGACAGTTTAATTCACCC.

Remarks on this clone: The read falls 3 residues short of the CDR3 end, and the missing part is taken from the germline J gene. The chain joins TRBV19 to TRBJ1-5; weak D call: TRBD1 (5 bases). Per germline, CDR1 LNHDA and CDR2 SQIVND (reference sequence). CDR3 size: 17 residues. V was pared by 8 bases and J by 0 bases, with 20 bases between. CDR3 DNA, as far as it was read: TGTGCCAGTGGTGAGGGGCCCTACATGTATAGCAATCAGCCC. Translating it yields CASGEGPYMYSNQP. In full, the CDR3 is CASGEGPYMYSNQPQHF.

This clone was observed a handful of times. CDR3 bases read: TGTGCCAGCAGCACAGGGGGCCCGGGCTATGGC. Translation gives CASSTGGPGYG. The whole CDR3 sequence is CASSTGGPGYGYTF. This chain uses TRBV5-5 with TRBJ1-2; 9 bases line up with TRBD1. The read comes to an end 3 residues before the CDR3 does, leaving the germline J gene to fill in the end. V gave up 4 bases and J gave up 4 bases; unmatched junction bases: 5. Per germline, CDR1 SGHKS and CDR2 YYEKEE (reference sequence). The CDR3 runs 14 residues.

This clone was recorded at least ten times. The read is 3 residues too short to cover the CDR3 end, so that end is filled in from the germline J gene. J is TRBJ2-2 and V is TRBV19, with 8 bases fitting TRBD2. This CDR3 region has 14 residues. J was trimmed by 1 base and V by 8 bases; bases with no gene match: 3. From germline, CDR1 is LNHDA and CDR2 SQIVND (reference sequence). Partial CDR3 DNA: TGTGCCAGTTCGGGACTAGGGAACACCGGGGAG. Protein: CASSGLGNTGE. Given in full, the CDR3 is CASSGLGNTGELFF.

This clone has only a few counts. This may be a read error: a much more frequent sequence differs by one nucleotide. The read falls 3 residues short of the CDR3 end, and the missing part is taken from the germline J gene. This same CDR3 is encoded by further DNA sequences in the sample. The chain is built from TRBV7-2 and TRBJ1-2, with TRBD1 matching 11 bases. Per germline, CDR1 SGHTA and CDR2 FQGNSA. This CDR3 is built from 15 residues. The CDR3 protein is CASSQIGGQGGGYTF. The CDR3 DNA, read in part, is TGTGCCAGCAGCCAAATCGGGGGACAGGGGGGGGGC.

Notes on this clone: From the germline J gene comes the end of the CDR3, since the read stops 3 residues before it. This sequence joins TRBV5-1 and TRBJ2-5, with a weak D call TRBD2 (7 bases). Germline V gives CDR1 SGHRS, CDR2 YFSETQ. The germline V and J ends were trimmed by 2 bases and 5 bases, with 22 bases remaining between them. This CDR3 is built from 17 residues. The CDR3 bases that were read are TGCGCCAGCAGCTTAGATGTGGGGTCGGGGGGCGCGGAGACC. This codes for CASSLDVGSGGAET. The full CDR3 protein reads CASSLDVGSGGAETQYF.

A note on this clone: The read gets to within 3 residues of the CDR3 end, and the germline J gene fills in the rest. The rearrangement uses TRBV29-1 and TRBJ2-1, with D uncertain. CDR1 and CDR2 (germline): SQVTM, ANQGSEA. This CDR3 is 13 amino acids long. Between the trimmed V and J ends, which lost 8 bases and 8 bases, there was a span of 19 bases. The CDR3 loop is CSFLATAIDEQFF. CDR3 DNA (partial): TGCAGCTTTCTGGCTACAGCTATCGATGAG.

Remarks on this clone: Read data end 3 residues before the CDR3 end; the end is taken from the germline J gene. J is TRBJ2-7 and V is TRBV2, with 8 bases that match TRBD1. The CDR3 has 15 amino acids. Germline V gives CDR1 SNHLY, CDR2 FYNNEI. After removal of 2 bases from V and 0 bases from J, the junction contained 3 bases not matched to a gene. The CDR3 bases that were read are TGTGCCAGCAGTGAATATGGACAGGGCTCCTACGAG. This codes for CASSEYGQGSYE. The full-length CDR3 reads as CASSEYGQGSYEQYF.

In its sample, this clone was seen a few times. Partial CDR3 DNA: TGTGCCAGCAGTGTGGCTAGCACAGATACG. Translated: CASSVASTDT. In full, the CDR3 is CASSVASTDTQYF. The J gene is TRBJ2-3, the V gene TRBV6-1; D is uncertain. The missing CDR3 end, 3 residues past where the read stops, is filled in from the germline J gene. Looked up from germline, CDR1 is MNHNS and CDR2 is SASEGT. This CDR3 is built from 13 residues. With 4 bases removed from V and 0 bases from J, the gap between germline ends came to 5 bases.

In this sample, this clone turned up a few times. The DNA ends 3 residues before the CDR3 does, and the rest of the CDR3 is filled in from the germline J gene. The chain links TRBV7-9 to TRBJ2-7; 10 bases map to TRBD2. J gave up 6 bases and V 2 bases, and 4 bases lay outside the gene matches. CDR3 length: 14 residues. Germline V gene sequence: CDR1 SEHNR, CDR2 FQNEAQ (reference sequence). CDR3 amino acids: CASSLTLAGLEQYF. The CDR3 bases that were read are TGTGCCAGCAGCTTAACACTAGCGGGGCTCGAG. The variable domain in full, completed from reference TRBV7-9 and TRBJ2-7, reads DTGVSQNPRHKITKRGQNVTFRCDPISEHNRLYWYRQTLGQGPEFLTYFQNEAQLEKSRLLSDRFSAERPKGSFSTLEIQRTEQGDSAMYLCASSLTLAGLEQYFGPGTRLTVT.

Relative to its sample, this clone is medium-sized. The read gets to within 3 residues of the CDR3 end, and the germline J gene fills in the rest. The chain joins TRBV10-1 to TRBJ2-7, with D uncertain. Germline lookup yields CDR1 WNHNN and CDR2 SYGVQD (reference sequence). The length of the CDR3 is 14 residues. Trimming removed 3 bases at V and 6 bases at J, with 15 bases between. The sequenced CDR3 bases are TGCGCCAGCAGTGAAGGTATCGGGTCGTCCGAG. Protein: CASSEGIGSSE. The CDR3 reads in full as CASSEGIGSSEQYF.

About this clone itself: The read finishes 3 residues shy of the CDR3 end, and the germline J gene is used to complete it. J is TRBJ2-2 and V is TRBV7-6; weak D call: TRBD2 (6 bases). Germline values: CDR1 SGHVS, CDR2 FNYEAQ. The CDR3 has 17 residues. The V end was cut by 4 bases, the J end by 1 base, with 16 bases between. The CDR3 bases that were read are TGTGCCAGCAGCTACAACCCTCCGGGACTGAACACCGGGGAG. Translation: CASSYNPPGLNTGE. The CDR3 in its entirety is CASSYNPPGLNTGELFF.

A word on this clone: The sequenced fragment ends 3 residues before the CDR3 boundary, so the rest is inferred from the germline J gene. The rearrangement joins TRBV27 to TRBJ2-7, with TRBD2 matching over 11 bases. The germline gives CDR1 MNHEY, CDR2 SMNVEV (reference sequence). The CDR3 spans 15 residues. V lost 5 bases, J lost 2 bases, and 5 bases stayed unmatched. CDR3 DNA, as far as it was read: TGTGCCAGCAGTCAGGGACTAGCGGTGCCCTACGAG. Protein product: CASSQGLAVPYE. The entire CDR3 is CASSQGLAVPYEQYF.

The table lists this clone with many counts. Read coverage stops 3 residues before the CDR3 terminus; the germline J gene supplies the remainder. The gene calls are TRBV28 and TRBJ1-3; 7 nucleotides line up with TRBD1. The CDR3 is 14 amino acids. Germline loops: CDR1 MDHEN, CDR2 SYDVKM. V lost 5 bases, J lost 4 bases, and 5 bases stayed unmatched. The CDR3 loop reads CASSIDRVGNTIYF. CDR3 DNA (partial): TGTGCCAGCAGTATCGACAGGGTGGGAAACACC.

This clone ranks as medium-sized (0.01 to 0.1%). The read ends 3 residues shy of where the CDR3 ends; the end is completed using the germline J gene. The rearrangement links TRBV24-1 to TRBJ2-3, with TRBD2 matching 13 bases. Germline CDR1 KGHDR, CDR2 SFDVKD. CDR3 length equals 16 residues. The V gene end was trimmed by 4 bases and the J gene end by 8 bases; junction bases not matched to a gene: 8. The CDR3 bases that were read are TGTGCCACCAGTGACTGGACTAGCGGGGGCTTAGGTACG. Its protein product is CATSDWTSGGLGT. The full CDR3 sequence reads CATSDWTSGGLGTQYF.

This clone rates as medium-sized (0.01 to 0.1%). With the read ending 3 residues before the CDR3 end, the germline J gene is used to fill in that end. The chain is built from TRBV3-1 (or the pseudogene TRBV3-2) and TRBJ1-1; D is undetermined. Germline V gene lookup returns CDR1 LGHDT and CDR2 YNNKEL (reference sequence). The CDR3 extends over 13 amino acids. The sequenced CDR3 bases are TGTGCCAGCAGCCATGAGGGCAGCCCCAGC. Translation gives CASSHEGSPS. Given in full, the CDR3 is CASSHEGSPSAFF.

This clone was seen more than once but under ten times. The observed sequence ends 3 residues before the CDR3 terminus, with the missing tail filled in from the germline J gene. The chain combines TRBV19 with TRBJ1-5; 8 bases agree with TRBD1. The CDR3 runs to 17 residues. The trim removed 4 bases at V and 2 bases at J, leaving 10 bases unmatched. CDR1 is LNHDA and CDR2 is SQIVND in the germline V gene (reference sequence). The CDR3 region is CASSNPSTGDGNQPQHF. Partial CDR3 DNA: TGTGCCAGTAGTAACCCATCGACAGGGGATGGCAATCAGCCC.

This clone was counted only a few times. The read terminates 3 residues ahead of where the CDR3 ends, so the germline J gene completes it. The V call is TRBV20-1, the J call TRBJ2-1; tentative D call: TRBD2 (5 bases). This CDR3 comprises 15 residues. CDR1 is DFQATT and CDR2 is SNEGSKA in the germline V gene (reference sequence). V dropped 1 base and J dropped 2 bases, with 12 bases sitting between them. This CDR3 is CSARVWRLAYNEQFF. CDR3 DNA, as far as it was read: TGCAGTGCTAGAGTGTGGAGGCTAGCCTACAATGAG.

A remark on this clone: The junction differs from germline at one of its ends, possibly a read error. The sequenced fragment ends 3 residues before the CDR3 boundary, so the rest is inferred from the germline J gene. V usage is TRBV7-2 and J usage is TRBJ2-6; D perhaps matches TRBD1 (6 bases). The CDR3 has 17 residues. Germline V gene lookup returns CDR1 SGHTA and CDR2 FQGNSA. The CDR3 reads CASSLAGTPSGANVLTF. CDR3 DNA (partial): TGTGCCAGCAGCCTAGCAGGGACACCGTCTGGGGCCAACGTC. Variable domain in full (rest from reference TRBV7-2 and TRBJ2-6): GAGVSQSPSNKVTEKGKDVELRCDPISGHTALYWYRQSLGQGLEFLIYFQGNSAPDKSGLPSDRFSAERTGGSVSTLTIQRTQQEDSAVYLCASSLAGTPSGANVLTFGAGSRLTVL.